Shown below are 28 T cell receptor beta chains from a single sample sequenced in a study of blood T cell repertoires in COVID-19. Profiling relied on immunoSEQ multiplex PCR, and the TCRdb table lists in-frame clones only, not all of them. This table has about 400,000 clones, 88% appearing once. The sequenced sample was PBMCs or T cells enriched from blood (not recorded which). The receptors derive from a middle-aged woman with acute COVID-19.

A remark on this clone: One end of the junction is discordant with germline, which a read error may explain. The chain is built from TRBV19 and TRBJ1-4; D not resolved. CDR1 and CDR2 (germline): LNHDA, SQIVND (reference sequence). The CDR3 is made up of 12 amino acids. The CDR3 spells CASRPGGEKLFF. The CDR3 nucleotides read TGTGCTAGTAGGCCGGGAGGGGAAAAACTGTTTTTT.

The gene calls are TRBV5-6 and TRBJ2-1, with 8 nucleotides matching TRBD2. The CDR3 has 17 amino acids. Trimming took 1 base from V and 4 from J; bases not matched to a gene: 10. Germline CDR1 reads SGHDT; CDR2 reads YYEEEE. The CDR3: CASSLLMISGEYNEQFF. CDR3 in DNA: TGTGCCAGCAGCTTGTTAATGATTAGCGGGGAGTACAATGAGCAGTTCTTC.

The chain uses TRBV7-9 and TRBJ1-1, with TRBD1 matching 7 bases. V was clipped by 6 bases and J by 7 bases; unmatched bases: 8. From germline, CDR1 is SEHNR and CDR2 FQNEAQ (reference sequence). The CDR3 length is 13 residues. CDR3 nucleotide sequence: TGTGCCAGCAGTTCTAACAGGGGTAGTGAAGCTTTCTTT. Translated, it gives CASSSNRGSEAFF.

This chain uses TRBV9 with TRBJ1-6; possibly TRBD1 for D (6 bases). V gave up 4 bases and J gave up 7 bases, with 9 bases separating them. The germline V gene encodes CDR1 SGDLS and CDR2 YYNGEE. The CDR3 is 13 residues long. The CDR3 sequence: CASSPQGNSPLHF. The CDR3 coding sequence is TGTGCCAGCAGCCCCCAGGGGAATTCACCCCTCCACTTT.

The chain links TRBV2 to TRBJ1-2; 7 nucleotides match TRBD1. Unmatched junction bases numbered 5, after V lost 6 bases and J lost 4 bases. This CDR3 is 13 amino acids long. Germline values: CDR1 SNHLY, CDR2 FYNNEI. This CDR3 reads CASRVEGAYGYTF. The CDR3 DNA sequence: TGTGCCAGCAGAGTAGAGGGGGCCTATGGCTACACCTTC. The full variable domain, its missing parts supplied by reference TRBV2 and TRBJ1-2, is EPEVTQTPSHQVTQMGQEVILRCVPISNHLYFYWYRQILGQKVEFLVSFYNNEISEKSEIFDDQFSVERPDGSNFTLKIRSTKLEDSAMYFCASRVEGAYGYTFGSGTRLTVV.

The rearrangement links TRBV7-9 to TRBJ1-5; TRBD1 might be the D (6 bases). Trimming removed 5 bases at V and 2 bases at J, with 13 bases between. This CDR3 region has 15 residues. The germline V gene has CDR1 SEHNR and CDR2 FQNEAQ (reference sequence). As DNA, the CDR3 is TGTGCCAGCAGCACCACAACAGGGCGCAATCAGCCCCAGCATTTT. Its translation: CASSTTTGRNQPQHF.

This chain's CDR3 is CATSDFGGGGYTF. CDR3 sequence (DNA): TGTGCCACCAGTGATTTTGGCGGGGGTGGCTACACCTTC. This chain connects TRBV24-1 to TRBJ1-2; possible D gene TRBD1, 5 bases. Germline assignment: CDR1 KGHDR and CDR2 SFDVKD. V lost 1 base and J lost 7, with 9 bases in between. This CDR3 is built from 13 residues.

The V gene is TRBV5-5, the J gene TRBJ2-2; 8 positions agree with TRBD2. Trimming cost V 6 bases and J 1 base; bases outside gene matches: 5. The CDR3 is made up of 15 amino acids. Germline V gene lookup returns CDR1 SGHKS and CDR2 YYEKEE (reference sequence). The CDR3 bases are TGTGCCAGCACCCCTCTAGCGGGGAACACCGGGGAGCTGTTTTTT. As protein: CASTPLAGNTGELFF.

The genes are TRBV7-8 and TRBJ2-5; 7 nucleotides line up with TRBD1. The CDR3 length is 14 residues. With V trimmed by 5 bases and J by 5 bases, 8 bases remained unmatched. The germline V gene encodes CDR1 SGHVS and CDR2 FQNEAQ. The CDR3 region is CASSVTGYGETQYF. The CDR3 region has the DNA TGTGCCAGCAGCGTGACAGGGTACGGGGAGACCCAGTACTTC.

The chain recombines TRBV11-2 with TRBJ2-7; TRBD1 agrees at 7 bases. V lost 4 bases, J lost 13 bases, and 7 bases stayed unmatched. The CDR3 sequence is 11 residues long. The germline V gene has CDR1 SGHAT and CDR2 FQNNGV. For the CDR3, the DNA is TGTGCCAGCAGCTCAGGGGGAAGACGTTACTTC. Amino acids: CASSSGGRRYF.

The chain combines TRBV29-1 with TRBJ2-5; TRBD2 agrees at 8 bases. The junction had 8 bases not matched to a gene; V was cut back by 5 bases and J by 3 bases. The CDR3 length is 14 residues. Germline CDR1 is SQVTM and CDR2 is ANQGSEA. The CDR3 sequence: CSVPRRGAEETQYF. The CDR3, as DNA: TGCAGCGTTCCAAGGCGGGGGGCCGAAGAGACCCAGTACTTC.

Notes on this clone: The same CDR3 is also encoded by other DNA sequences in this sample. This chain's CDR3 is CASTRGSNQPQHF. CDR3 in DNA: TGTGCCAGCACGCGGGGAAGCAATCAGCCCCAGCATTTT. J is TRBJ1-5 and V is TRBV6-5, with no clear D. V was pared by 7 bases and J by 1 base, with 8 bases between. Germline lookup yields CDR1 MNHEY and CDR2 SVGAGI. The CDR3 loop spans 13 amino acids.

V is TRBV5-1 and J is TRBJ2-3, with unresolved D. Germline V gives CDR1 SGHRS, CDR2 YFSETQ. Deletions cut 3 bases from V and 1 base from J, with 6 bases between. The CDR3 is made up of 13 amino acids. The CDR3 protein is CASSSSGTDTQYF. CDR3 DNA sequence: TGCGCCAGCAGCTCGTCGGGCACAGATACGCAGTATTTT.

The chain carries TRBV2 and TRBJ2-2; a possible D gene is TRBD2 (7 bases). Germline V gene lookup returns CDR1 SNHLY and CDR2 FYNNEI. The ends were cut back, 3 bases at V and 4 bases at J, with 12 bases in the middle. CDR3 length: 15 amino acids. DNA of the CDR3: TGTGCCAGCAGTGATGTAGGGGGGGGCACCGGGGAGCTGTTTTTT. Translated: CASSDVGGGTGELFF.

The chain has TRBV9 and TRBJ1-2, with 9 bases that match TRBD1. Losses at the gene ends were 3 bases for V and 4 bases for J; bases not matched to a gene: 7. The CDR3 loop spans 15 amino acids. In germline, CDR1 is SGDLS, CDR2 YYNGEE. The CDR3 reads CASSGGTGGAYGYTF. The CDR3 DNA sequence: TGTGCCAGCAGCGGAGGAACAGGGGGCGCCTATGGCTACACCTTC. The full variable domain, rest sourced from reference TRBV9 and TRBJ1-2, is DSGVTQTPKHLITATGQRVTLRCSPRSGDLSVYWYQQSLDQGLQFLIQYYNGEERAKGNILERFSAQQFPDLHSELNLSSLELGDSALYFCASSGGTGGAYGYTFGSGTRLTVV.

The chain employs TRBV5-1 and TRBJ2-2; 8 nucleotides align to TRBD1. With V trimmed by 3 bases and J by 1 base, 2 bases remained unmatched. Germline V gives CDR1 SGHRS, CDR2 YFSETQ. This CDR3 contains 15 residues. The DNA for the CDR3 is TGCGCCAGCAGCTGGGGACAGGTGAACACCGGGGAGCTGTTTTTT. Its protein is CASSWGQVNTGELFF.

The rearrangement uses TRBV30 and TRBJ2-5; no reliable D call. The germline V and J ends were trimmed by 2 bases and 6 bases, with 10 bases remaining between them. The CDR3 has 12 amino acids. Per the germline V gene, CDR1 is GTSNPN and CDR2 is SVGIG (reference sequence). The DNA for the CDR3 is TGTGCCTGGAGTCCCGGAGCCCAGACCCAGTACTTC. Amino acid sequence: CAWSPGAQTQYF.

Remarks on this clone: Other DNA sequences in the sample encode the same CDR3. The chain uses TRBV18 and TRBJ1-2; D might be TRBD1 (6 bases). The germline gives CDR1 KGHSH, CDR2 LQKENI. The CDR3 spans 14 residues. V dropped 0 bases and J dropped 7 bases, with 12 bases sitting between them. The chain's CDR3 is CASSPPNREGGYTF. CDR3 DNA sequence: TGTGCCAGCTCACCACCAAACAGGGAGGGTGGCTACACCTTC.

J is TRBJ1-4 and V is TRBV2; D perhaps matches TRBD1 (5 bases). Germline CDR1 and CDR2: SNHLY and FYNNEI. The CDR3 sequence is 16 residues long. Trimming shortened V by 0 bases and J by 8 bases, and 16 bases separated the two germline ends. The CDR3 loop is CASSEAQPGLGEKLFF. Written as DNA, the CDR3 is TGTGCCAGCAGTGAAGCCCAGCCAGGGTTGGGGGAAAAACTGTTTTTT.

The table lists this clone with a count of one. The V call is TRBV19, the J call TRBJ2-7; D might be TRBD2 (6 bases). V was cut by 5 bases and J by 5 bases, with 16 bases left in between. The length of the CDR3 is 14 residues. CDR1 LNHDA and CDR2 SQIVND come from the germline V gene (reference sequence). The DNA of the CDR3 is TGTGCCAGTAGTCTCACTAGCTGGAGAGACGAGCAGTACTTC. This gives the protein CASSLTSWRDEQYF.

The chain links TRBV7-9 to TRBJ1-2, with 12 bases fitting TRBD1. Germline values: CDR1 SEHNR, CDR2 FQNEAQ (reference sequence). The V segment lost 2 bases and the J segment 5 bases; nucleotides outside the gene matches: 6. The CDR3 has 16 residues. CDR3 amino acids: CASSLRGTGGAYGYTF. CDR3 nucleotides: TGTGCCAGCAGCTTAAGGGGGACAGGGGGCGCGTATGGCTACACCTTC.

This chain joins TRBV5-4 and TRBJ1-5, with 7 bases that match TRBD1. After removal of 0 bases from V and 6 bases from J, the junction contained 0 bases not matched to a gene. CDR1 and CDR2 (germline): SGHNT, YYREEE (reference sequence). The CDR3 contains 13 residues. CDR3 sequence (DNA): TGTGCCAGCAGCTTGGACAGGGGTCAGCCCCAGCATTTT. Protein sequence: CASSLDRGQPQHF.

This chain connects TRBV20-1 to TRBJ2-5; TRBD1 matches at 9 bases. CDR3 length: 14 residues. The ends lost 3 bases at V and 4 bases at J; junction bases unmatched: 6. Germline V CDR1 and CDR2: DFQATT, SNEGSKA (reference sequence). The DNA for the CDR3 is TGCAGTGCTAGTCCGGGACAGGGCCGAGAGACCCAGTACTTC. It is translated as CSASPGQGRETQYF.

J is TRBJ1-4 and V is TRBV10-2; 11 bases align to TRBD1. Looked up from germline, CDR1 is WSHSY and CDR2 is SAAADI. Trimming cost V 6 bases and J 8 bases; bases outside gene matches: 11. The CDR3 has 16 residues. CDR3: CASRQHGTGGREKLFF. The CDR3 region has the DNA TGCGCCAGCAGACAGCACGGGACAGGGGGGCGGGAAAAACTGTTTTTT.

The rearrangement links TRBV7-9 to TRBJ2-3; D may be TRBD2 (5 bases). Germline V gene sequence: CDR1 SEHNR, CDR2 FQNEAQ (reference sequence). Deletions cut 1 base from V and 0 bases from J, with 17 bases between. This CDR3 region has 18 residues. CDR3 nucleotide sequence: TGTGCCAGCAGCTTAGTTGGGAGTGGCGGGTCTAGCACAGATACGCAGTATTTT. This codes for CASSLVGSGGSSTDTQYF.

This chain joins TRBV9 and TRBJ1-2, with 8 bases fitting TRBD1. This CDR3 spans 13 amino acids. Germline-derived CDR1 and CDR2 are SGDLS and YYNGEE. Trimming at V came to 3 bases and at J to 4 bases, leaving 2 bases not matched to a gene. The DNA for the CDR3 is TGTGCCAGCAGCGGCGACAGGGGCTATGGCTACACCTTC. It is translated as CASSGDRGYGYTF.

This chain uses TRBV7-8 with TRBJ1-2, with D perhaps TRBD1 (6 bases). V dropped 1 base and J dropped 0 bases, with 9 bases sitting between them. This CDR3 spans 15 amino acids. Germline-derived CDR1 and CDR2 are SGHVS and FQNEAQ. Written as DNA, the CDR3 is TGTGCCAGCAGCTTAGGGGGGCCCTCTAACTATGGCTACACCTTC. Translation gives CASSLGGPSNYGYTF.

The chain couples TRBV4-1 to TRBJ1-2; D remains unclear. The V gene lost 1 base and the J gene lost 2 bases, with 8 bases spanning the gap. The CDR3 length is 14 residues. CDR1 and CDR2 from the germline V gene are MGHRA and YSYEKL. CDR3 protein: CASSQVSGNYGYTF. In nucleotides, the CDR3 is TGCGCCAGCAGCCAAGTTTCGGGGAACTATGGCTACACCTTC.